Each of the 18 T cell receptor beta chains below was sequenced from the same sample in a study of T cell responses to AZD1222 COVID-19 vaccine (dated by TCRdb to about 2021). The time point label, read with the paper, signifies: baseline before first vaccination. Library preparation employed the immunoSEQ multiplex PCR assay. What TCRdb holds here is the immuneACCESS table cut down to in-frame rearrangements. Part of the clones is not present; checked against another copy, under half of the missing clones reflect an unresolved V gene, and the others are unexplained. The sample table shows more than 95,000 clones, and more than 85% are seen once. The top ten hold under 8.5% of the sample. The sample was peripheral blood, taken on day 0 of AZD1222 vaccination. The receptors here all came from an adult in good health.

The chain employs TRBV15 and TRBJ1-6; TRBD1 is a possible D gene (6 bases). CDR1 LNHNV and CDR2 YYDKDF come from the germline V gene (reference sequence). This CDR3 spans 15 amino acids. Trimming stripped 0 bases from V and 10 bases from J, with 13 bases between. The CDR3 spells CATSREGRGNSPLHF. The DNA for the CDR3 is TGTGCCACCAGCAGAGAGGGCAGGGGAAACTCACCCCTCCACTTT.

V gene TRBV10-3 combines with J gene TRBJ1-5, with a weak D call TRBD1 (5 bases). V was clipped by 0 bases and J by 7 bases, with 10 bases between them. The CDR3 sequence is 14 residues long. Germline-derived CDR1 and CDR2 are ENHRY and SYGVKD. CDR3 sequence (DNA): TGTGCCATCAGTGAGTCTGAGGGGCAACAGCCCCAGCATTTT. Its protein is CAISESEGQQPQHF.

The chain uses TRBV19 and TRBJ1-5; TRBD1 agrees at 9 bases. The CDR3 is made up of 16 amino acids. Per the germline V gene, CDR1 is LNHDA and CDR2 is SQIVND (reference sequence). J lost 6 bases, V lost 7 bases, and 13 bases had no gene match. The CDR3 protein is CASTQRTGELGQPQHF. The CDR3 DNA follows: TGTGCCAGTACCCAAAGGACAGGGGAGTTGGGTCAGCCCCAGCATTTT. Variable domain in full (rest from reference TRBV19 and TRBJ1-5): DGGITQSPKYLFRKEGQNVTLSCEQNLNHDAMYWYRQDPGQGLRLIYYSQIVNDFQKGDIAEGYSVSREKKESFPLTVTSAQKNPTAFYLCASTQRTGELGQPQHFGDGTRLSIL.

The V call is TRBV4-3, the J call TRBJ1-3; D is uncertain. The CDR3 consists of 16 residues. V was shortened by 3 bases and J by 0 bases, with 12 bases between the two germline ends. The germline gives CDR1 LGHNA, CDR2 YSLEER. This CDR3 is CASSQGPRGSGNTIYF. CDR3 bases: TGCGCCAGCAGCCAGGGTCCCCGGGGCTCTGGAAACACCATATATTTT.

Regarding this clone: Other nucleotide sequences in the sample specify the same CDR3. The rearrangement uses TRBV18 and TRBJ2-5; no clear D. Germline V gene data show CDR1 as KGHSH and CDR2 as LQKENI. The ends were cut back, 0 bases at V and 1 base at J, with 3 bases in the middle. There are 13 residues in the CDR3. The CDR3 is CASSPPVQETQYF. The CDR3 nucleotides are TGTGCCAGCTCACCACCGGTCCAAGAGACCCAGTACTTC.

The chain uses TRBV4-2 and TRBJ2-2; D is undetermined. Germline assignment: CDR1 LGHNA and CDR2 YNFKEQ. V was shortened by 4 bases and J by 4 bases, with 4 bases between the two germline ends. The CDR3 is made up of 12 amino acids. CDR3 DNA: TGTGCCAGCAGCCTCCTCACCGGGGAGCTGTTTTTT. Protein sequence: CASSLLTGELFF.

This chain joins TRBV7-9 and TRBJ1-2; D perhaps matches TRBD1 (6 bases). Germline assignment: CDR1 SEHNR and CDR2 FQNEAQ (reference sequence). The V end was cut by 1 base, the J end by 8 bases, with 17 bases between. The CDR3 extends over 15 amino acids. The CDR3 sequence is CASSLVGPTGRGYTF. In nucleotides, the CDR3 is TGTGCCAGCAGCTTAGTAGGGCCGACAGGACGAGGCTACACCTTC.

The chain carries TRBV7-9 and TRBJ2-3; 9 bases map to TRBD1. With 7 bases clipped from V and 4 bases from J, the junction kept 15 bases outside the gene matches. The germline gives CDR1 SEHNR, CDR2 FQNEAQ (reference sequence). The CDR3 has 17 amino acids. The CDR3: CASTRSPGQGIADTQYF. The CDR3 DNA is TGTGCCAGCACTCGTAGCCCGGGACAGGGAATTGCAGATACGCAGTATTTT.

The J gene is TRBJ2-7, the V gene TRBV24-1; TRBD1 aligns across 8 bases. V was clipped by 6 bases and J by 2 bases; unmatched bases: 11. The germline gives CDR1 KGHDR, CDR2 SFDVKD. The CDR3 is 16 amino acids. The CDR3 region is CATSQARDRMTYEQYF. The CDR3 DNA is TGTGCCACCAGTCAGGCCCGGGACAGGATGACCTACGAGCAGTACTTC.

The chain links TRBV19 to TRBJ1-5, with D maybe TRBD1 (5 bases). CDR3 length: 15 amino acids. The ends were cut back, 8 bases at V and 1 base at J, with 15 bases in the middle. The germline gives CDR1 LNHDA, CDR2 SQIVND (reference sequence). As DNA, the CDR3 is TGTGCCAGTGTCCCCCCAGGGAGGAGCAATCAGCCCCAGCATTTT. The encoded protein is CASVPPGRSNQPQHF.

The chain carries TRBV6-2 or TRBV6-3 and TRBJ2-7; 12 nucleotides match TRBD1. Trimming at V came to 2 bases and at J to 6 bases, leaving 14 bases not matched to a gene. In germline, CDR1 is MNHEY, CDR2 SVGEGT. This CDR3 has 18 residues. The CDR3 DNA reads as TGTGCCAGCAGTTACCTCCTGGGACAGGGGGCGAATCAAGGCGAGCAGTACTTC. Amino acid sequence: CASSYLLGQGANQGEQYF.

The chain recombines TRBV14 with TRBJ1-5; D uncertain. The germline gives CDR1 SGHDN, CDR2 FVKESK. The CDR3 is made up of 13 amino acids. Between the trimmed V and J ends, which lost 0 bases and 7 bases, there was a span of 7 bases. The CDR3 sequence: CASSQEPRQPQHF. CDR3 coding DNA: TGTGCCAGCAGCCAAGAACCGAGACAGCCCCAGCATTTT.

The gene calls are TRBV18 and TRBJ1-5, with no clear D. Germline-derived CDR1 and CDR2 are KGHSH and LQKENI. Trimming cost V 2 bases and J 2 bases, with 7 bases left between them. The CDR3 loop spans 14 amino acids. Written as DNA, the CDR3 is TGTGCCAGCTCACCAAGGCAGGGCAATCAGCCCCAGCATTTT. Translating gives CASSPRQGNQPQHF.

The V gene is TRBV5-4, the J gene TRBJ2-2, with 8 bases fitting TRBD2. The J segment lost 1 base and the V segment lost 4 bases, leaving 6 bases of the junction unmatched. Germline values: CDR1 SGHNT, CDR2 YYREEE (reference sequence). The CDR3 length is 16 residues. The CDR3 here is CASSSPSGRNTGELFF. CDR3 in DNA: TGTGCCAGCAGCAGCCCCAGCGGGAGGAACACCGGGGAGCTGTTTTTT.

The chain joins TRBV28 to TRBJ2-3, with 13 bases aligning to TRBD2. From germline, CDR1 is MDHEN and CDR2 SYDVKM. V shed 4 bases and J 4 bases; nucleotides not matched to a gene: 11. This CDR3 is built from 18 residues. CDR3 residues: CASSSTRTSGSRADTQYF. The CDR3 region has the DNA TGTGCCAGCAGTTCGACACGGACTAGCGGGAGTCGGGCAGATACGCAGTATTTT.

This chain uses TRBV18 with TRBJ1-6, with no clear D. This CDR3 has 14 amino acids. The germline V and J ends were trimmed by 3 bases and 8 bases, with 11 bases remaining between them. CDR1 and CDR2 from the germline V gene are KGHSH and LQKENI. The chain's CDR3 is CASSPGSPDSPLHF. The CDR3, as DNA: TGTGCCAGCTCACCGGGCAGCCCTGATTCACCCCTCCACTTT.

V is TRBV5-4 and J is TRBJ1-5, with a possible D match to TRBD1 (5 bases). The CDR3 spans 16 residues. The V end lost 5 bases, the J end lost 0 bases, and 15 bases lay between the germline ends. CDR1 is SGHNT, CDR2 YYREEE, per germline (reference sequence). The DNA for the CDR3 is TGTGCCAGCAGGGACATCCTCCAATATAGCAATCAGCCCCAGCATTTT. Protein: CASRDILQYSNQPQHF. Complete variable domain (other parts from reference TRBV5-4 and TRBJ1-5): ETGVTQSPTHLIKTRGQQVTLRCSSQSGHNTVSWYQQALGQGPQFIFQYYREEENGRGNFPPRFSGLQFPNYSSELNVNALELDDSALYLCASRDILQYSNQPQHFGDGTRLSIL.

The genes are TRBV28 and TRBJ2-1, with TRBD2 matching over 9 bases. The V and J ends lost 8 bases and 6 bases, in that order; junction bases with no gene match: 5. The CDR3 has 13 residues. Germline values: CDR1 MDHEN, CDR2 SYDVKM. CDR3 protein: CASRLAEFNEQFF. CDR3 DNA: TGTGCCAGCCGACTAGCGGAATTCAATGAGCAGTTCTTC.